This T cell receptor beta chain stems from a study of T-cell reconstitution after alpha-beta-depleted transplantation in children. During its preparation, the TCRbeta library received unique molecular identifiers. Each CDR3 protein is one row after TCRdb ran MiXCR on the PCR reads. The sample lists hundreds of thousands of distinct CDR3 sequences; less than 15% were seen once. The germline V gene has CDR1 SGHRS and CDR2 YFSETQ. V lost 4 bases to trimming and J lost 5 bases, with 10 bases between them. The CDR3 runs to 12 residues. Here the sequenced sample was PBMCs, taken before TCRalphabeta/CD19-depleted stem cell transplant. The chain couples TRBV5-1 to TRBJ2-7; D ambiguous. The sequence was collected from a girl aged 2 to 10 with congenital amegakaryocytic thrombocytopenia, due to receive a stem cell transplant. As DNA, the CDR3 is TGCGCCAGCAGCCCTGGCCCCCACGAGCAGTACTTC. Its translation is CASSPGPHEQYF.